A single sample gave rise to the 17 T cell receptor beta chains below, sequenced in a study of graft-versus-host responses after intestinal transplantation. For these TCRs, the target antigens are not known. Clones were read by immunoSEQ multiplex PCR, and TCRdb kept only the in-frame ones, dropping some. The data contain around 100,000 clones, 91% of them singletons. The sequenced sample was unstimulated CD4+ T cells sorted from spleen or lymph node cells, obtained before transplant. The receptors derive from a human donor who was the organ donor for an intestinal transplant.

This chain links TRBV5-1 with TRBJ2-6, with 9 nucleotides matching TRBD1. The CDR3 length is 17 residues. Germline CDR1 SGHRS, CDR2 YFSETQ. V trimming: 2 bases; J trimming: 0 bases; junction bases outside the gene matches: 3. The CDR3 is CASSFGTGLSGANVLTF. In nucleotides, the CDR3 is TGCGCCAGCAGCTTCGGGACAGGGCTCTCTGGGGCCAACGTCCTGACTTTC.

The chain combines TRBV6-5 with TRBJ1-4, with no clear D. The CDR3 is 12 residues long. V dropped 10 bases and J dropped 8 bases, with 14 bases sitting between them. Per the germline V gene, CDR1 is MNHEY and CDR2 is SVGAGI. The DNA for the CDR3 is TGTGCCAACGGGGATTTTGGGGAAAAACTGTTTTTT. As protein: CANGDFGEKLFF.

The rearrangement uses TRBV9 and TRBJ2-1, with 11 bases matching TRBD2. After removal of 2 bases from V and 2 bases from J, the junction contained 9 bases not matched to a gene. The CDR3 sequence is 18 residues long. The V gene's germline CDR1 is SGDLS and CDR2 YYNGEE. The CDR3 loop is CASSVSGGAKSTYNEQFF. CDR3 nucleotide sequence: TGTGCCAGCAGCGTTAGCGGGGGGGCCAAGTCCACCTACAATGAGCAGTTCTTC.

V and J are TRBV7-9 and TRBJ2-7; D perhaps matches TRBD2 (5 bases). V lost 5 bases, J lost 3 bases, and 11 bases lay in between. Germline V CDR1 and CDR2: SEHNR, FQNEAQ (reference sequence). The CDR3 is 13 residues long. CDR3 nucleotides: TGTGCCAGCAGCGGTACTAGTCGCTACGAGCAGTACTTC. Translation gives CASSGTSRYEQYF.

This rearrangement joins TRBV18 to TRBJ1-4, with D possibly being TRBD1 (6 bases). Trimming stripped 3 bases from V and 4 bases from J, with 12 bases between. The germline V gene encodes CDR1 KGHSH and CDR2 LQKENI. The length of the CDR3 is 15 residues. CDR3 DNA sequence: TGTGCCAGCTCACCGGTCGGACAGCGTAATGAAAAACTGTTTTTT. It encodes CASSPVGQRNEKLFF.

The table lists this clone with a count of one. DNA for the CDR3: TGTGCCAGCAGCCACCCCGGGACAGGGAATTACAATGAGCAGTTCTTC. This gives the protein CASSHPGTGNYNEQFF. The rearrangement joins TRBV28 to TRBJ2-1; 9 bases line up with TRBD1. The germline V gene encodes CDR1 MDHEN and CDR2 SYDVKM. The CDR3 extends over 16 amino acids. Trimming cost V 6 bases and J 4 bases; bases outside gene matches: 10. Together with reference TRBV28 and TRBJ2-1, the CDR3 gives the full variable domain: DVKVTQSSRYLVKRTGEKVFLECVQDMDHENMFWYRQDPGLGLRLIYFSYDVKMKEKGDIPEGYSVSREKKERFSLILESASTNQTSMYLCASSHPGTGNYNEQFFGPGTRLTVL.

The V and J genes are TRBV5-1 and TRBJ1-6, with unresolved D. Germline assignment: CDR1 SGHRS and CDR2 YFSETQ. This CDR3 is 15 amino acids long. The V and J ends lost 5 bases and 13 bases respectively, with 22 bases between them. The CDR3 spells CASRPGISIIHPLHF. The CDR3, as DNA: TGCGCCAGCAGGCCGGGAATTAGTATAATTCACCCCCTCCACTTT.

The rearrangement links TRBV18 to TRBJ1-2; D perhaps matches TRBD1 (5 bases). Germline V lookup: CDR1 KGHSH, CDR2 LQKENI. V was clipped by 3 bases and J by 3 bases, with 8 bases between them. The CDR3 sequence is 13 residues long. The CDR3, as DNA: TGTGCCAGCTCACCTCAGACAGACTATGGCTACACCTTC. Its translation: CASSPQTDYGYTF.

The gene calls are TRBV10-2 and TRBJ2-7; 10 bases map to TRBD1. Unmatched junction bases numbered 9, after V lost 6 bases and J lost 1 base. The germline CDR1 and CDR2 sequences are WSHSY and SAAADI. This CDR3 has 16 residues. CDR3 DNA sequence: TGCGCCAGCAGAGGATCGACAGGGGGCTTTTCCTACGAGCAGTACTTC. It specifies CASRGSTGGFSYEQYF.

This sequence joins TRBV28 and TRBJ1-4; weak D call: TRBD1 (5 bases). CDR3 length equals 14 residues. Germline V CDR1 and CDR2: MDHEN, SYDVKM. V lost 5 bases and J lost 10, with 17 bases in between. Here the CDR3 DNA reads TGTGCCAGCAGTCCCCCAGGGAACGCAAGAAAACTGTTTTTT. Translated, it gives CASSPPGNARKLFF.

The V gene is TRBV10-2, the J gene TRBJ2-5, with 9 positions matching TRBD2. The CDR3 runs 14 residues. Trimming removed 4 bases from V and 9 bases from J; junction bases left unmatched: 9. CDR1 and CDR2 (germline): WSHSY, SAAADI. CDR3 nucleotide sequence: TGCGCCAGCAGTGGACTAGCGGACTCTGAGGCCCAGTACTTC. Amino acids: CASSGLADSEAQYF.

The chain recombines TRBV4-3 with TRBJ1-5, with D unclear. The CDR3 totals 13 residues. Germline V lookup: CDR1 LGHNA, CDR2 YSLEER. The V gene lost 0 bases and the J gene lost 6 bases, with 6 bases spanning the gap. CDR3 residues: CASSQDRGQPQHF. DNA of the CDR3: TGCGCCAGCAGCCAAGATCGGGGTCAGCCCCAGCATTTT.

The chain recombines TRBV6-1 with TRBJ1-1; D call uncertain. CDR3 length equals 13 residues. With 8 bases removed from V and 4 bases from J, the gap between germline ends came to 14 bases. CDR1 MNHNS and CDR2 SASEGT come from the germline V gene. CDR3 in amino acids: CASGKTFPTEAFF. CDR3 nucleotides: TGTGCCAGCGGTAAGACATTTCCCACTGAAGCTTTCTTT.

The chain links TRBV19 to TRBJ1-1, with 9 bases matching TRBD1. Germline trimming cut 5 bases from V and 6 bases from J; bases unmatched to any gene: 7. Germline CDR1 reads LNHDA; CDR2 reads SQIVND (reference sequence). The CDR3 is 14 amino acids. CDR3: CASSLGTGPAEAFF. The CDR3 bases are TGTGCCAGTAGTTTAGGGACAGGGCCCGCTGAAGCTTTCTTT.

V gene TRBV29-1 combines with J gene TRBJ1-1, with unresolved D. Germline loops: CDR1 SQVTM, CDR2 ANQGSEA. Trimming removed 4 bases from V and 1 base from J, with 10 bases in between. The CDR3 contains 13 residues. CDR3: CSVVVSGNTEAFF. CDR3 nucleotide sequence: TGCAGCGTTGTAGTTTCGGGGAACACTGAAGCTTTCTTT.

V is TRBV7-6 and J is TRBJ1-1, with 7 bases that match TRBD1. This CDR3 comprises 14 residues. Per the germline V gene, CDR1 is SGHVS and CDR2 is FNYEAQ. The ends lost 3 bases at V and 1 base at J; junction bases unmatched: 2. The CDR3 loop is CASSLGQKNTEAFF. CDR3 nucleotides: TGTGCCAGCAGCTTGGGACAGAAGAACACTGAAGCTTTCTTT.

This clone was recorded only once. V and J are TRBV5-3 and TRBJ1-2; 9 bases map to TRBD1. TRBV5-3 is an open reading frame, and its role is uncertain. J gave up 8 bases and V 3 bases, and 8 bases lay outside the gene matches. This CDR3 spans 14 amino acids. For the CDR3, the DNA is TGTGCCAGAAGCTCCCGAGGGACAGGGAAGGGCTACACCTTC. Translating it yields CARSSRGTGKGYTF.